The next 24 T cell receptor beta chains were all read from a single sample in a study of a mutant IDH1 vaccine in newly diagnosed glioma. The time point is: week 35, safety follow-up. Every single dose of the vaccine, 300 ug of mutant IDH1 20-mer peptide, came with topical imiquimod. These receptors' antigens are unknown. Profiling relied on immunoSEQ multiplex PCR, and the TCRdb table lists in-frame clones only, not all of them. The sample has just over 65,000 clones; about four fifths are singletons. Specimen: PBMCs, collected from a glioma patient whose treatment included an IDH1 peptide vaccine. All receptors come from a young man with glioma.

The rearrangement links TRBV7-2 to TRBJ2-7, with D hard to call. Germline CDR1 and CDR2: SGHTA and FQGNSA. Trimming removed 1 base at V and 2 bases at J, with 6 bases between. This CDR3 spans 13 amino acids. Written as DNA, the CDR3 is TGTGCCAGCAGCTTAGGACCGCCCTACGAGCAGTACTTC. Encoded protein: CASSLGPPYEQYF.

The gene calls are TRBV4-3 and TRBJ2-1; TRBD1 matches at 8 bases. V was clipped by 2 bases and J by 10 bases; unmatched bases: 4. This CDR3 region has 13 residues. The germline CDR1 and CDR2 sequences are LGHNA and YSLEER. The CDR3 reads CASSQQTGDEQFF. The CDR3 coding sequence is TGCGCCAGCAGCCAACAGACAGGGGACGAGCAGTTCTTC.

The CDR3 coding sequence is TGCAGCGGCCAGAGGACAGGGGGGGAGCTGTTTTTT. Amino acids: CSGQRTGGELFF. The chain is built from TRBV29-1 and TRBJ2-2, with TRBD1 matching over 8 bases. The CDR3 loop spans 12 amino acids. Germline lookup yields CDR1 SQVTM and CDR2 ANQGSEA. After removal of 7 bases from V and 8 bases from J, the junction contained 6 bases not matched to a gene.

This chain joins TRBV6-6 and TRBJ2-5; D gene unclear. CDR3 length: 11 residues. Germline CDR1 MNHNY, CDR2 SVGAGI (reference sequence). V was trimmed by 7 bases and J by 5 bases, leaving 8 bases between them. The CDR3 DNA reads TGTGCCAGCAAAGTTGGGGAGACCCAGTACTTC. Amino acids: CASKVGETQYF.

DNA for the CDR3: TGTGCCAGCAGTCCGTGGACAGGGGGAGCGCCTTGGGACGAGCAGTACTTC. Translation: CASSPWTGGAPWDEQYF. V gene TRBV27 combines with J gene TRBJ2-7; 10 bases line up with TRBD1. Germline V gene lookup returns CDR1 MNHEY and CDR2 SMNVEV (reference sequence). CDR3 length: 17 amino acids. Trimming at V came to 5 bases and at J to 5 bases, leaving 15 bases not matched to a gene.

The V gene is TRBV5-1, the J gene TRBJ1-2, with TRBD1 matching 7 bases. CDR1 is SGHRS, CDR2 YFSETQ, per germline. This CDR3 region has 17 residues. V shed 0 bases and J 0 bases; nucleotides not matched to a gene: 8. The CDR3 DNA sequence: TGCGCCAGCAGCTTGGCCGGGAACAGGGGAGCTAACTATGGCTACACCTTC. This translates into CASSLAGNRGANYGYTF.

This clone appeared many times. DNA of the CDR3: TGTGCCAGCAGTTTATCTCTCAGTAGCTCCTACGAGCAGTACTTC. Translating it yields CASSLSLSSSYEQYF. The rearrangement links TRBV27 to TRBJ2-7; D gene unclear. V was cut by 0 bases and J by 0 bases, with 9 bases left in between. The CDR3 loop spans 15 amino acids. CDR1 is MNHEY, CDR2 SMNVEV, per germline (reference sequence).

The chain carries TRBV4-3 and TRBJ1-2, with D unresolved. Germline loops: CDR1 LGHNA, CDR2 YSLEER. V lost 1 base and J 7 bases, leaving 19 bases between the germline ends. This CDR3 comprises 16 residues. As DNA, the CDR3 is TGCGCCAGCAGCCAAGCGGGCAGATCCTCGAGAAGTGGCTACACCTTC. It yields the protein CASSQAGRSSRSGYTF.

This chain links TRBV9 with TRBJ2-1, with D maybe TRBD2 (5 bases). Trimming left V 3 bases short and J 8 bases short, with 15 bases between. This CDR3 comprises 14 residues. CDR1 is SGDLS and CDR2 is YYNGEE in the germline V gene. This CDR3 is CASSATAGSYEQFF. DNA of the CDR3: TGTGCCAGCAGCGCGACCGCGGGTAGTTATGAGCAGTTCTTC.

The V gene is TRBV28, the J gene TRBJ1-2; D is perhaps TRBD1 (6 bases). The CDR3 length is 15 residues. V lost 7 bases and J 5 bases, leaving 20 bases between the germline ends. CDR1 and CDR2 (germline): MDHEN, SYDVKM. The DNA of the CDR3 is TGTGCCAGCATTCTGGGGCCAACAGGGAGTTATGGCTACACCTTC. Amino acids: CASILGPTGSYGYTF.

The V call is TRBV7-6, the J call TRBJ2-1; 9 bases align to TRBD2. The trim removed 5 bases at V and 5 bases at J, leaving 10 bases unmatched. This CDR3 is built from 16 residues. Germline values: CDR1 SGHVS, CDR2 FNYEAQ. CDR3 nucleotides: TGTGCCAGCAGCCCGAGTTGGAGCGGGAGGAACAATGAGCAGTTCTTC. Translated, it gives CASSPSWSGRNNEQFF.

As regards this clone: One junction end does not reproduce the germline sequence, and a read error may be involved. The rearrangement links TRBV7-9 to TRBJ2-1, with 13 nucleotides matching TRBD2. Germline V gene lookup returns CDR1 SEHNR and CDR2 FQNEAQ (reference sequence). This CDR3 is built from 16 residues. The CDR3 nucleotides are TGTGCCAGCAGCGCCCCGGGACTAGCGGGACCGGGGGACATGCTCTTC. It yields the protein CASSAPGLAGPGDMLF.

The chain employs TRBV28 and TRBJ1-2; no definite D call. Germline-derived CDR1 and CDR2 are MDHEN and SYDVKM. The CDR3 runs 14 residues. The V gene lost 5 bases and the J gene lost 4 bases, with 14 bases spanning the gap. This CDR3 is CASSLPWTSYGYTF. The CDR3 DNA reads TGTGCCAGCAGTCTTCCTTGGACCAGCTATGGCTACACCTTC.

The chain links TRBV5-1 to TRBJ2-3; unclear D gene. Trimming took off 1 base at V and 1 base at J, with 7 bases between the two ends. Germline CDR1 and CDR2: SGHRS and YFSETQ. The CDR3 sequence is 14 residues long. CDR3 nucleotides: TGCGCCAGCAGCTTGTTTCAGGGCACAGATACGCAGTATTTT. This gives the protein CASSLFQGTDTQYF.

The chain recombines TRBV5-1 with TRBJ2-3, with D uncertain. V was trimmed by 2 bases and J by 2 bases, leaving 9 bases between them. Per germline, CDR1 SGHRS and CDR2 YFSETQ. The CDR3 runs to 14 residues. This chain's CDR3 is CASSFNIYTDTQYF. The CDR3, as DNA: TGCGCCAGCAGCTTTAATATATACACAGATACGCAGTATTTT.

Comment on this clone: The junction does not match germline at one end; this may be a read error. This chain links TRBV6-5 with TRBJ1-1, with 9 bases lining up with TRBD1. CDR3 length equals 15 residues. Germline CDR1 is MNHEY and CDR2 is SVGAGI. As DNA, the CDR3 is TGTGCCAGCAGTGACTCCGGGACAGGGCAATTTGAAGCTTTCTTT. The encoded protein is CASSDSGTGQFEAFF.

The chain has TRBV13 and TRBJ2-7; TRBD1 might be the D (6 bases). The V end lost 1 base, the J end lost 5 bases, and 15 bases lay between the germline ends. There are 15 residues in the CDR3. Germline V gene sequence: CDR1 PRHDT, CDR2 FYEKMQ (reference sequence). Written as DNA, the CDR3 is TGTGCCAGCAGCTTAGCCCCCACAGGGATCAACGAGCAGTACTTC. As protein: CASSLAPTGINEQYF.

The J gene is TRBJ2-7, the V gene TRBV2; D assignment may be TRBD1 or TRBD2 (7 bases each). The ends were cut back, 7 bases at V and 1 base at J, with 17 bases in the middle. Germline V gene sequence: CDR1 SNHLY, CDR2 FYNNEI. CDR3 length: 15 amino acids. The CDR3 protein is CASKREGAESYEQYF. In DNA form, the CDR3 reads TGTGCCAGCAAAAGGGAGGGGGCAGAATCCTACGAGCAGTACTTC.

This chain connects TRBV12-5 to TRBJ1-3; D uncertain. Trimming pared 3 bases from V and 9 bases from J, leaving 12 bases between. Germline V gene lookup returns CDR1 LGHNT and CDR2 FRNRAP. The CDR3 totals 13 residues. In DNA form, the CDR3 reads TGTGCTAGTGGTTTTTATAGGCGTAGCACCATATATTTT. Encoded protein: CASGFYRRSTIYF.

The gene calls are TRBV11-1 and TRBJ1-2, with TRBD1 as a possible D gene (5 bases). V was shortened by 5 bases and J by 6 bases, with 10 bases between the two germline ends. Germline loops: CDR1 SGHAT, CDR2 FQDESV (reference sequence). The CDR3 runs to 12 residues. CDR3 loop: CASSAGLHGYTF. Written as DNA, the CDR3 is TGTGCCAGCAGCGCAGGGCTCCATGGCTACACCTTC.

The J gene is TRBJ1-1, the V gene TRBV28; possible D gene TRBD1, 6 bases. This CDR3 is 16 amino acids long. Germline assignment: CDR1 MDHEN and CDR2 SYDVKM. The germline V and J ends were trimmed by 3 bases and 0 bases, with 14 bases remaining between them. The CDR3 sequence is CASSFEVEGVNTEAFF. CDR3 sequence (DNA): TGTGCCAGCAGTTTTGAGGTCGAGGGGGTGAACACTGAAGCTTTCTTT. Looking up the rest from reference TRBV28 and TRBJ1-1 gives the full variable domain: DVKVTQSSRYLVKRTGEKVFLECVQDMDHENMFWYRQDPGLGLRLIYFSYDVKMKEKGDIPEGYSVSREKKERFSLILESASTNQTSMYLCASSFEVEGVNTEAFFGQGTRLTVV.

This clone was seen a handful of times. V gene TRBV7-2 combines with J gene TRBJ1-5; the D gene is possibly TRBD1 (6 bases). The CDR3 sequence is 15 residues long. Looked up from germline, CDR1 is SGHTA and CDR2 is FQGNSA. Trimming took off 3 bases at V and 1 base at J, with 10 bases between the two ends. The CDR3 nucleotides read TGTGCCAGCAGCTTTTACCAGGGGAGCAATCAGCCCCAGCATTTT. It specifies CASSFYQGSNQPQHF.

CDR3 nucleotide sequence: TGTGCCAGCAGCCCGGGCAGGGAGAACTATGGCTACACCTTC. Translation: CASSPGRENYGYTF. This chain joins TRBV7-6 and TRBJ1-2; a weak D match, TRBD1 (5 bases). CDR1 and CDR2 from the germline V gene are SGHVS and FNYEAQ. V was shortened by 5 bases and J by 2 bases, with 12 bases between the two germline ends. The CDR3 has 14 amino acids. The entire variable domain, with the rest obtained from reference TRBV7-6 and TRBJ1-2, is as follows: GAGVSQSPRYKVTKRGQDVALRCDPISGHVSLYWYRQALGQGPEFLTYFNYEAQQDKSGLPNDRFSAERPEGSISTLTIQRTEQRDSAMYRCASSPGRENYGYTFGSGTRLTVV.

The rearrangement joins TRBV6-1 to TRBJ1-1, with D maybe TRBD1 (6 bases). The germline V gene has CDR1 MNHNS and CDR2 SASEGT. V was pared by 6 bases and J by 0 bases, with 14 bases between. The length of the CDR3 is 15 residues. The CDR3 sequence is CASRGGRPLNTEAFF. The CDR3 DNA reads as TGTGCCAGCAGAGGGGGACGGCCGCTGAACACTGAAGCTTTCTTT.